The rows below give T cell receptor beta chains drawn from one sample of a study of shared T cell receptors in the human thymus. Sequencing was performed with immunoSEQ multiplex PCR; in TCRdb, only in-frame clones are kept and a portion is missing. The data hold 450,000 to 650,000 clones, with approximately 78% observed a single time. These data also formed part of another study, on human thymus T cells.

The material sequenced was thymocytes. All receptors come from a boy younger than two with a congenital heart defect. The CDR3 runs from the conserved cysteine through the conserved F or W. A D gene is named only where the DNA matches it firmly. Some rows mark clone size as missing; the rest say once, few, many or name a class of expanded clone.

CDR3aa: CASSYSDRGRETQYF; CDR3nt: TGTGCCAGCAGTTACTCAGACAGGGGGCGAGAGACCCAGTACTTC; d_gene: TRBD1; abundance: once; j_gene: TRBJ2-5; len: 15; v_gene: TRBV6-5
CDR3aa: CASSRAGSEQYF; CDR3nt: TGTGCCAGCAGCCGGGCGGGAAGCGAGCAGTACTTC; d_gene: .; abundance: once; j_gene: TRBJ2-7; len: 12; v_gene: TRBV14
CDR3aa: CASSPRGLAATLDRNEQFF; CDR3nt: TGCGCCAGCAGCCCGCGGGGACTAGCAGCTACCCTGGACCGCAATGAGCAGTTCTTC; d_gene: TRBD2; abundance: .; j_gene: TRBJ2-1; len: 19; v_gene: TRBV5-1
CDR3aa: CASSQDRPDEKLFF; CDR3nt: TGCGCCAGCAGCCAGGACAGGCCCGATGAAAAACTGTTTTTT; d_gene: TRBD1; abundance: .; j_gene: TRBJ1-4; len: 14; v_gene: TRBV4-3
CDR3aa: CASSYLSRRTQTYEQYF; CDR3nt: TGTGCCAGCAGTTACTTATCTAGGCGTACCCAGACCTACGAGCAGTACTTC; d_gene: .; abundance: .; j_gene: TRBJ2-7; len: 17; v_gene: TRBV6-8
CDR3aa: CASSRHGSGGYEQYF; CDR3nt: TGTGCCAGCAGCCGCCACGGGAGCGGGGGTTACGAGCAGTACTTC; d_gene: TRBD2; abundance: .; j_gene: TRBJ2-7; len: 15; v_gene: TRBV5-5
CDR3aa: CASNRQGENTEAFF; CDR3nt: TGTGCCAGCAACCGTCAGGGGGAAAACACTGAAGCTTTCTTT; d_gene: TRBD1; abundance: .; j_gene: TRBJ1-1; len: 14; v_gene: TRBV2
CDR3aa: CASSNTGLAGGTDTQYF; CDR3nt: TGTGCCAGCAGCAATACGGGACTAGCGGGAGGGACAGATACGCAGTATTTT; d_gene: TRBD2; abundance: .; j_gene: TRBJ2-3; len: 17; v_gene: TRBV11-2
CDR3aa: CATSAGTSGTYEQYF; CDR3nt: TGTGCCACCAGCGCAGGGACTAGCGGTACCTACGAGCAGTACTTC; d_gene: TRBD2; abundance: .; j_gene: TRBJ2-7; len: 15; v_gene: TRBV15
CDR3aa: CASSSDRGPYGYTF; CDR3nt: TGTGCCAGCAGCTCGGACAGGGGGCCCTATGGCTACACCTTC; d_gene: TRBD1; abundance: .; j_gene: TRBJ1-2; len: 14; v_gene: TRBV7-8
CDR3aa: CASSQGPTSGMDYEQYF; CDR3nt: TGCGCCAGCAGCCAAGGGCCTACTAGCGGCATGGACTACGAGCAGTACTTC; d_gene: TRBD2; abundance: once; j_gene: TRBJ2-7; len: 17; v_gene: TRBV4-3
CDR3aa: CASSPQGRNTIYF; CDR3nt: TGTGCCAGCAGCCCCCAGGGGAGAAACACCATATATTTT; d_gene: .; abundance: .; j_gene: TRBJ1-3; len: 13; v_gene: TRBV12-1
CDR3aa: CASRAPGQGPEQYF; CDR3nt: TGTGCCAGCAGGGCCCCGGGACAGGGCCCCGAGCAGTACTTC; d_gene: TRBD1; abundance: .; j_gene: TRBJ2-7; len: 14; v_gene: TRBV2
CDR3aa: CAISVPAGGYEQYF; CDR3nt: TGTGCCATCAGTGTTCCAGCGGGAGGTTACGAGCAGTACTTC; d_gene: TRBD2; abundance: few; j_gene: TRBJ2-7; len: 14; v_gene: TRBV10-3
CDR3aa: CASSPSGRDPKPGDYGYTF; CDR3nt: TGTGCCAGCAGTCCTTCAGGCAGGGATCCCAAGCCTGGGGACTATGGCTACACCTTC; d_gene: .; abundance: .; j_gene: TRBJ1-2; len: 19; v_gene: TRBV28
CDR3aa: CASSFRPGASGRRNEQFF; CDR3nt: TGTGCCAGCAGTTTTAGACCCGGAGCTAGCGGGAGGAGAAATGAGCAGTTCTTC; d_gene: TRBD2; abundance: .; j_gene: TRBJ2-1; len: 18; v_gene: TRBV27
CDR3aa: CASSLTKMNTEAFF; CDR3nt: TGTGCCAGCAGTTTAACTAAAATGAACACTGAAGCTTTCTTT; d_gene: .; abundance: .; j_gene: TRBJ1-1; len: 14; v_gene: TRBV27
CDR3aa: CASSLFLAGECNHEQYF; CDR3nt: TGTGCCAGCAGCTTATTTCTAGCGGGAGAATGTAACCACGAGCAGTACTTC; d_gene: TRBD2; abundance: once; j_gene: TRBJ2-7; len: 17; v_gene: TRBV7-7
CDR3aa: CASGLAPGTKGGELFF; CDR3nt: TGTGCTAGTGGTTTGGCACCCGGGACAAAGGGCGGGGAGCTGTTTTTT; d_gene: .; abundance: .; j_gene: TRBJ2-2; len: 16; v_gene: TRBV12-5
CDR3aa: CASSQELAASTDTQYF; CDR3nt: TGCGCCAGCAGCCAAGAGCTAGCGGCTAGCACAGATACGCAGTATTTT; d_gene: TRBD2; abundance: once; j_gene: TRBJ2-3; len: 16; v_gene: TRBV4-3
CDR3aa: CASSREITVGGVGTQYF; CDR3nt: TGCGCCAGCAGCCGTGAAATAACAGTGGGGGGGGTGGGGACCCAGTACTTC; d_gene: TRBD2; abundance: .; j_gene: TRBJ2-5; len: 17; v_gene: TRBV5-1
CDR3aa: CASTSLGAFSGNTIYF; CDR3nt: TGTGCCAGCACCTCGTTAGGGGCCTTCTCTGGAAACACCATATATTTT; d_gene: .; abundance: .; j_gene: TRBJ1-3; len: 16; v_gene: TRBV5-6
CDR3aa: CASSLGPGDNEQFF; CDR3nt: TGCGCCAGCAGCTTGGGACCGGGGGACAATGAGCAGTTCTTC; d_gene: .; abundance: once; j_gene: TRBJ2-1; len: 14; v_gene: TRBV5-1
CDR3aa: CASSPMARGPEDTQYF; CDR3nt: TGTGCCAGCAGCCCTATGGCGCGCGGCCCTGAAGATACGCAGTATTTT; d_gene: .; abundance: once; j_gene: TRBJ2-3; len: 16; v_gene: TRBV7-2
CDR3aa: CASSLFRGSNQPQHF; CDR3nt: TGTGCCAGCAGTTTATTCCGCGGTAGCAATCAGCCCCAGCATTTT; d_gene: .; abundance: .; j_gene: TRBJ1-5; len: 15; v_gene: TRBV27
CDR3aa: CASSLYGTAGTDTQYF; CDR3nt: TGTGCCAGCAGCTTATATGGGACAGCCGGCACAGATACGCAGTATTTT; d_gene: TRBD1; abundance: .; j_gene: TRBJ2-3; len: 16; v_gene: TRBV11-1
CDR3aa: CASTNVGGALAKNIQYF; CDR3nt: TGTGCCAGCACCAATGTGGGCGGGGCCTTAGCCAAAAACATTCAGTACTTC; d_gene: .; abundance: .; j_gene: TRBJ2-4; len: 17; v_gene: TRBV28
CDR3aa: CASRPEIMDRESEQFF; CDR3nt: TGTGCCAGCAGACCAGAAATAATGGACAGGGAGAGTGAGCAGTTCTTC; d_gene: TRBD1; abundance: .; j_gene: TRBJ2-1; len: 16; v_gene: TRBV6-4
CDR3aa: CASRGTGENYGYTF; CDR3nt: TGTGCCAGCAGGGGGACAGGGGAGAACTATGGCTACACCTTC; d_gene: TRBD1; abundance: .; j_gene: TRBJ1-2; len: 14; v_gene: TRBV6-4
CDR3aa: CASSLRTGRVYSIQYF; CDR3nt: TGTGCCAGCAGCTTACGAACAGGGCGGGTTTATTCCATTCAGTACTTC; d_gene: .; abundance: .; j_gene: TRBJ2-4; len: 16; v_gene: TRBV5-6
CDR3aa: CASSLGGGTSGRGGKDNEQFF; CDR3nt: TGTGCCAGCAGCTTAGGGGGTGGGACTAGCGGGAGAGGAGGTAAGGACAATGAGCAGTTCTTC; d_gene: TRBD2; abundance: .; j_gene: TRBJ2-1; len: 21; v_gene: TRBV13
CDR3aa: CASSPTGTDNTGELFF; CDR3nt: TGTGCCAGCAGTCCCACCGGGACAGATAACACCGGGGAGCTGTTTTTT; d_gene: TRBD1; abundance: .; j_gene: TRBJ2-2; len: 16; v_gene: TRBV27
CDR3aa: CASTPYWRANTGELFF; CDR3nt: TGTGCCAGCACCCCCTACTGGAGGGCCAACACCGGGGAGCTGTTTTTT; d_gene: .; abundance: .; j_gene: TRBJ2-2; len: 16; v_gene: TRBV28
CDR3aa: CASSQDYVTGSSGNTIYF; CDR3nt: TGTGCCAGCAGCCAAGATTATGTAACAGGGTCATCTGGAAACACCATATATTTT; d_gene: .; abundance: .; j_gene: TRBJ1-3; len: 18; v_gene: TRBV14
CDR3aa: CASSRDRVETPIYNEQFF; CDR3nt: TGTGCCAGCAGTCGGGACAGGGTGGAAACACCCATCTACAATGAGCAGTTCTTC; d_gene: TRBD1; abundance: .; j_gene: TRBJ2-1; len: 18; v_gene: TRBV28
CDR3aa: CASSLGQGTYGYTF; CDR3nt: TGTGCCAGCAGCTTAGGGCAGGGAACCTATGGCTACACCTTC; d_gene: .; abundance: once; j_gene: TRBJ1-2; len: 14; v_gene: TRBV7-9
CDR3aa: CASGTSGGENEQFF; CDR3nt: TGTGCCTCCGGGACTAGCGGGGGGGAAAATGAGCAGTTCTTC; d_gene: TRBD2; abundance: .; j_gene: TRBJ2-1; len: 14; v_gene: TRBV19
CDR3aa: CATSNQTGKVYEKLFF; CDR3nt: TGTGCCACCAGCAACCAGACAGGGAAGGTTTATGAAAAACTGTTTTTT; d_gene: TRBD1; abundance: .; j_gene: TRBJ1-4; len: 16; v_gene: TRBV15
CDR3aa: CASSRRGGLTGTPYEQYF; CDR3nt: TGTGCCAGCAGCCGACGGGGGGGATTAACAGGGACCCCCTACGAGCAGTACTTC; d_gene: TRBD2; abundance: few; j_gene: TRBJ2-7; len: 18; v_gene: TRBV5-6
CDR3aa: CASSQENGNYGYTF; CDR3nt: TGTGCCAGCAGCCAAGAGAACGGTAACTATGGCTACACCTTC; d_gene: .; abundance: .; j_gene: TRBJ1-2; len: 14; v_gene: TRBV4-2
CDR3aa: CASSPRTTLPYNEQFF; CDR3nt: TGTGCCAGCAGTCCCCGGACTACCCTACCCTACAATGAGCAGTTCTTC; d_gene: .; abundance: .; j_gene: TRBJ2-1; len: 16; v_gene: TRBV25-1
CDR3aa: CASSWNNPDSRGDSGNTIYF; CDR3nt: TGTGCCAGCAGCTGGAATAACCCTGATTCCAGGGGAGATTCCGGAAACACCATATATTTT; d_gene: .; abundance: few; j_gene: TRBJ1-3; len: 20; v_gene: TRBV13
CDR3aa: CASSTGQGAEGTEAFF; CDR3nt: TGTGCCAGCAGTACTGGACAGGGGGCGGAGGGCACTGAAGCTTTCTTT; d_gene: TRBD1; abundance: .; j_gene: TRBJ1-1; len: 16; v_gene: TRBV27
CDR3aa: CASSQTQAISSYEQYF; CDR3nt: TGTGCCAGCAGTCAAACTCAGGCAATCAGCTCCTACGAGCAGTACTTC; d_gene: .; abundance: .; j_gene: TRBJ2-7; len: 16; v_gene: TRBV5-5
CDR3aa: CATQGGVISYEQYF; CDR3nt: TGTGCCACACAGGGTGGGGTAATCTCCTACGAGCAGTACTTC; d_gene: .; abundance: .; j_gene: TRBJ2-7; len: 14; v_gene: TRBV6-1
CDR3aa: CAIFGGGRTF; CDR3nt: TGTGCCATTTTCGGGGGAGGCCGAACCTTC; d_gene: .; abundance: few; j_gene: TRBJ1-2; len: 10; v_gene: TRBV5-8
CDR3aa: CASSHTAGGYEQYF; CDR3nt: TGTGCCAGCTCCCATACCGCGGGAGGGTACGAGCAGTACTTC; d_gene: TRBD2; abundance: .; j_gene: TRBJ2-7; len: 14; v_gene: TRBV28
CDR3aa: CASSEYQGPHEQYF; CDR3nt: TGTGCCAGCAGTGAATATCAGGGTCCCCACGAGCAGTACTTC; d_gene: .; abundance: .; j_gene: TRBJ2-7; len: 14; v_gene: TRBV25-1
CDR3aa: CASSVHRGRDGYTF; CDR3nt: TGTGCCAGCAGCGTCCACAGGGGGAGAGATGGCTACACCTTC; d_gene: TRBD1; abundance: .; j_gene: TRBJ1-2; len: 14; v_gene: TRBV7-9
CDR3aa: CASREQGNQPQHF; CDR3nt: TGTGCCAGCAGGGAGCAGGGGAATCAGCCCCAGCATTTT; d_gene: .; abundance: .; j_gene: TRBJ1-5; len: 13; v_gene: TRBV2
CDR3aa: CASSVAGSSNNEQFF; CDR3nt: TGTGCCAGCAGCGTAGCCGGGAGTAGCAACAATGAGCAGTTCTTC; d_gene: .; abundance: .; j_gene: TRBJ2-1; len: 15; v_gene: TRBV9
CDR3aa: CASSLEGRREGGRSTDTQYF; CDR3nt: TGCGCCAGCAGCTTGGAAGGACGCCGGGAGGGGGGGCGAAGCACAGATACGCAGTATTTT; d_gene: TRBD2; abundance: .; j_gene: TRBJ2-3; len: 20; v_gene: TRBV5-1
CDR3aa: CASRHCLGYTF; CDR3nt: TGTGCCAGCCGACATTGTTTGGGCTACACCTTC; d_gene: .; abundance: .; j_gene: TRBJ1-2; len: 11; v_gene: TRBV28
CDR3aa: CASSYDRGWETQYF; CDR3nt: TGTGCCAGCAGCTACGACAGGGGGTGGGAGACCCAGTACTTC; d_gene: TRBD1; abundance: few; j_gene: TRBJ2-5; len: 14; v_gene: TRBV7-9
CDR3aa: CASSEEREGRGETQYF; CDR3nt: TGTGCCAGCAGTGAAGAGCGGGAGGGTCGCGGGGAGACCCAGTACTTC; d_gene: TRBD2; abundance: .; j_gene: TRBJ2-5; len: 16; v_gene: TRBV25-1